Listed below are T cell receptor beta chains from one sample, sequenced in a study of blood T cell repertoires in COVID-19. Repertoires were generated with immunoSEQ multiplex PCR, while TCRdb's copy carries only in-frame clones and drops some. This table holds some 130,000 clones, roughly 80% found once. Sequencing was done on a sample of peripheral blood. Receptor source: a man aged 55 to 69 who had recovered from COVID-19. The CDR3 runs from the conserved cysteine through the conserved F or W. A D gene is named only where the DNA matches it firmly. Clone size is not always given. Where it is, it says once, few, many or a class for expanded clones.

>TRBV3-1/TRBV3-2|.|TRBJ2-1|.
CASSPSKLHPYNEQFF
TGTGCCAGCAGCCCAAGCAAACTCCACCCCTACAATGAGCAGTTCTTC
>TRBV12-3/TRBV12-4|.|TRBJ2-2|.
CASRPEAGELFF
TGTGCCAGCAGACCGGAGGCCGGGGAGCTGTTTTTT
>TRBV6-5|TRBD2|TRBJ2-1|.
CASSYNPTGGSNEQFF
TGTGCCAGCAGTTATAACCCCACGGGAGGGTCCAATGAGCAGTTCTTC
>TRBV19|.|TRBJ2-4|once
CASTPRWGGASKNIQYF
TGTGCCAGTACCCCTCGTTGGGGGGGCGCGTCCAAAAACATTCAGTACTTC
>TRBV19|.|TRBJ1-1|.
CASSSPVNTEAFF
TGTGCCAGTAGTTCCCCGGTGAACACTGAAGCTTTCTTT
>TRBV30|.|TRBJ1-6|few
CAWRVAGASYNSPLHF
TGTGCCTGGAGAGTGGCGGGGGCCTCCTATAATTCACCCCTCCACTTT
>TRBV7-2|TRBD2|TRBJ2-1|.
CASSLGLAGDNEQFF
TGTGCCAGCAGCTTAGGACTAGCGGGAGACAATGAGCAGTTCTTC
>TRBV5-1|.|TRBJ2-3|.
CASSLALGAPDTQYF
TGCGCCAGCAGCTTGGCCCTGGGAGCGCCCGATACGCAGTATTTT
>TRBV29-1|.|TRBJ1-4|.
CSAGVGGEKLFF
TGCAGCGCCGGTGTGGGGGGTGAAAAACTGTTTTTT
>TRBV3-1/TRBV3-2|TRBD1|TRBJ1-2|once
CASSQGTDRGGGYTF
TGTGCCAGCAGCCAAGGAACGGACAGGGGAGGTGGCTACACCTTC
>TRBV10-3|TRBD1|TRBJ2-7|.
CAIGTGGFYEQYF
TGTGCCATCGGGACAGGGGGTTTCTACGAGCAGTACTTC
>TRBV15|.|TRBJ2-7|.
CATSRVSSHEQYF
TGTGCCACCAGCAGAGTAAGCTCGCACGAGCAGTACTTC
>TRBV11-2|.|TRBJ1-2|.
CASSLDRGGGYTF
TGTGCCAGCAGCTTAGATCGGGGGGGAGGCTACACCTTC
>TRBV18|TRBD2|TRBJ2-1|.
CASSPPNSGRVNEQFF
TGTGCCAGCTCACCACCGAATAGCGGGAGAGTCAATGAGCAGTTCTTC
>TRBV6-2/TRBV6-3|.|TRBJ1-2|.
CASSNGKRAYRDGYTF
TGTGCCAGCAGCAATGGGAAGCGGGCATACCGGGATGGCTACACCTTC
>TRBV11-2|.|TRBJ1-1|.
CASSLAAGDAEAFF
TGTGCCAGCAGCTTAGCCGCAGGGGACGCTGAAGCTTTCTTT
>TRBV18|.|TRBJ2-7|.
CASSAGGANYEQYF
TGTGCCAGCTCAGCGGGCGGGGCAAACTACGAGCAGTACTTC
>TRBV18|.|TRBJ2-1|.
CASSPRQTASGEQFF
TGTGCCAGCTCACCACGGCAGACCGCCTCGGGTGAGCAGTTCTTC
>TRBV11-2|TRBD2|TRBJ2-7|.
CASSLSGGAGFF
TGTGCCAGCAGCCTTAGCGGGGGGGCGGGATTCTTC
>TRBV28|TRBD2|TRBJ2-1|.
CASSPPGTRAYNEQFF
TGTGCCAGCAGTCCCCCAGGGACTAGGGCTTACAATGAGCAGTTCTTC
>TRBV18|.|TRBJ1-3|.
CASSLGQRGNTIYF
TGTGCCAGCTCACTAGGACAACGCGGAAACACCATATATTTT
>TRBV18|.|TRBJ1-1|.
CASSEGNEGDAFF
TGTGCCAGCTCAGAAGGGAATGAGGGGGACGCTTTCTTT
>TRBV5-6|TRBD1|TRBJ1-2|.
CASSLQGRGQGYTF
TGTGCCAGCAGCTTGCAAGGCAGGGGGCAAGGCTACACCTTC
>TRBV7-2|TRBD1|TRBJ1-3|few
CASSLDIGTGSGNTIYF
TGTGCCAGCAGCTTAGATATAGGGACAGGGTCTGGAAACACCATATATTTT
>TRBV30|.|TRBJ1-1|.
CAWSALSGHTEAFF
TGTGCCTGGAGTGCCCTGTCTGGGCACACTGAAGCTTTCTTT
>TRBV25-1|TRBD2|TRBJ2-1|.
CASSELSSGGYNEQFF
TGTGCCAGCAGTGAATTGTCTAGCGGGGGTTACAATGAGCAGTTCTTC
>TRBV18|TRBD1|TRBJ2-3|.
CASFPTGLPDTQYF
TGTGCCAGCTTCCCGACAGGGTTGCCAGATACGCAGTATTTT
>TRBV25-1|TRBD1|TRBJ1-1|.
CASSPPDRASGGSTEAFF
TGTGCCAGCAGTCCCCCGGACAGGGCCAGCGGTGGGTCCACTGAAGCTTTCTTT
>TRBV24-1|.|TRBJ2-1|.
CATSSLDEQFF
TGTGCCACCAGTTCGCTAGATGAGCAGTTCTTC
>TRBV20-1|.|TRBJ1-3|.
CSASPFSGNTIYF
TGCAGTGCTAGTCCCTTCTCTGGAAACACCATATATTTT
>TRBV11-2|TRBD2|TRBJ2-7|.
CASSSPTSGRIWEQYF
TGTGCCAGCAGCTCTCCGACTAGCGGGAGAATTTGGGAGCAGTACTTC
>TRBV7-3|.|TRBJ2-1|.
CASSSRGLDEQFF
TGTGCCAGCAGCTCACGCGGGCTCGATGAGCAGTTCTTC
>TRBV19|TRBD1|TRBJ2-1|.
CASSIFPGQGGEQFF
TGTGCCAGTAGCATTTTTCCCGGACAGGGAGGAGAGCAGTTCTTC
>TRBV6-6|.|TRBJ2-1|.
CASSYSDEQFF
TGTGCCAGCAGTTACAGCGATGAGCAGTTCTTC
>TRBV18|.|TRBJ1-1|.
CASSLQGVDTEAFF
TGTGCCAGCTCACTACAGGGTGTGGACACTGAAGCTTTCTTT
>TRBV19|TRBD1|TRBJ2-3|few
CASSLQGQGVSDTQYF
TGTGCCAGTAGTCTCCAGGGACAGGGGGTCTCAGATACGCAGTATTTT
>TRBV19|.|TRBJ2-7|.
CASSKTAQTYEQYF
TGTGCCAGTAGTAAAACAGCCCAAACCTACGAGCAGTACTTC
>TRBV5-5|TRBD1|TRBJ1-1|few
CASSWGQRNTEAFF
TGTGCCAGCAGCTGGGGACAGAGGAACACTGAAGCTTTCTTT
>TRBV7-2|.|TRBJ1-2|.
CASSLYEQSPTLNYGYTF
TGTGCCAGCAGCTTATACGAACAGTCCCCCACTCTTAACTATGGCTACACCTTC
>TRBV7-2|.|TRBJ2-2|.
CASSLVSGNTGELFF
TGTGCCAGCAGCTTAGTTAGCGGGAACACCGGGGAGCTGTTTTTT
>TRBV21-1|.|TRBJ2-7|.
CASSKARQPLCEQYF
TGTGCCAGCAGCAAAGCGCGGCAGCCCCTTTGCGAGCAGTACTTC
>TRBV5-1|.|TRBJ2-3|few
CASSPKPTDTQYF
TGCGCCAGCAGCCCCAAGCCCACAGATACGCAGTATTTT
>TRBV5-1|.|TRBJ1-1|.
CASSLAQGGNTEAFF
TGCGCCAGCAGCTTGGCTCAGGGTGGGAACACTGAAGCTTTCTTT
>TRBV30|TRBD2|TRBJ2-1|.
CAWSVMLAGGGDEQFF
TGTGCCTGGAGTGTAATGCTGGCGGGGGGTGGCGATGAGCAGTTCTTC
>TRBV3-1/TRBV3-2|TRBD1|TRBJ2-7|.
CASSLPGQVVYEQYF
TGTGCCAGCAGCCTTCCGGGACAGGTTGTCTACGAGCAGTACTTC
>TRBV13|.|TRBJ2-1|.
CASSFKRAYLNNEQFF
TGTGCCAGCAGCTTCAAGCGGGCCTACCTTAACAATGAGCAGTTCTTC
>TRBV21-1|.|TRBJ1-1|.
CASTSGFEAFF
TGTGCCAGCACATCGGGGTTTGAAGCTTTCTTT
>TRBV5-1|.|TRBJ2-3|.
CASQNEQGSDTQYF
TGCGCCAGCCAAAACGAACAGGGCTCAGATACGCAGTATTTT
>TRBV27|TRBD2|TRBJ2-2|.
CASSQGLAYTGELFF
TGTGCCAGCAGTCAGGGACTAGCTTACACCGGGGAGCTGTTTTTT
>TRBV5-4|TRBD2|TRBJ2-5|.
CATRTSTEQETQYF
TGTGCCACGCGGACTAGCACAGAACAAGAGACCCAGTACTTC
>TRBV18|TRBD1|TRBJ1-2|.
CASSPEGQGHGYTF
TGTGCCAGCTCACCCGAAGGACAGGGTCATGGCTACACCTTC
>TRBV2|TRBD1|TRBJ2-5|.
CASSPGTANPEAQYF
TGTGCCAGCAGTCCTGGGACAGCCAACCCCGAGGCCCAGTACTTC